Presented here are 13 T cell receptor beta chains from one specimen sequenced in a study of CXCR3-negative and CXCR3-positive naive CD8 T cells. Study-level results: Relative to CXCR3-negative naive cells, CXCR3-positive naive cells had more hydrophobic TRB CDR3s.

No antigen has been identified for these receptors. All TRB cDNA libraries came from 5' RACE performed with UMI labels. TCRdb re-called the 5' RACE reads; one entry per CDR3 protein, DNA not given. In total, the table holds tens of thousands of distinct CDR3 sequences. The sample comprised naive CXCR3+ CD8+ T cells from blood. Subset here: CD45RO-CCR7+CD27+CD95- naive CD8+ T cells expressing CXCR3 (TNR3+). These receptor sequences come from a human donor in good health. Some clones in this sample may be carry-over from other donors' samples.

The CDR3: CASSGDRAQETQYF. The chain links TRBV28 to TRBJ2-5; TCRdb returns TRBD1, unconfirmable since there is no DNA. This CDR3 is built from 14 residues. Germline V gives CDR1 MDHEN, CDR2 SYDVKM.

J is TRBJ2-7 and V is TRBV6-2 or TRBV6-3. Germline assignment: CDR1 MNHEY and CDR2 SVGEGT. The CDR3 is 12 residues long. The CDR3 spells CASSNPWDEQYF.

The chain carries TRBV27 and TRBJ1-5. Germline CDR1 is MNHEY and CDR2 is SMNVEV (reference sequence). This CDR3 has 13 amino acids. CDR3 in amino acids: CASSYGRYQPQHF.

V is TRBV7-9 and J is TRBJ2-7; with no DNA, the TCRdb D assignment of TRBD1 cannot be verified. Germline loops: CDR1 SEHNR, CDR2 FQNEAQ (reference sequence). This CDR3 is built from 13 residues. The CDR3 loop is CASSARGRYEQYF.

V is TRBV29-1 and J is TRBJ2-2; TCRdb gives TRBD2 as the D gene, but with no DNA this cannot be confirmed. The CDR3 covers 13 residues. The germline V gene encodes CDR1 SQVTM and CDR2 ANQGSEA. The CDR3 loop reads CSVIAGGTGELFF.

V usage is TRBV6-5 and J usage is TRBJ2-2; TCRdb's D gene call, TRBD2, goes unchecked for lack of DNA. There are 15 residues in the CDR3. The germline gives CDR1 MNHEY, CDR2 SVGAGI. This CDR3 is CASSPLWGAKRELFF.

The rearrangement joins TRBV7-9 to TRBJ1-1; TCRdb lists TRBD1, though no DNA is available to test this call. The CDR3 has 13 amino acids. Germline-derived CDR1 and CDR2 are SEHNR and FQNEAQ (reference sequence). The CDR3: CASSLPDRGKAFF.

The genes are TRBV12-3 or TRBV12-4 and TRBJ2-3; the TCRdb call, TRBD1, lacks DNA for checking. The CDR3 runs 15 residues. The CDR3 loop reads CASSAPGTSDDTQYF.

The gene calls are TRBV11-2 and TRBJ2-3; the TCRdb call, TRBD1, lacks DNA for checking. The CDR3 runs 12 residues. Germline V CDR1 and CDR2: SGHAT, FQNNGV. The CDR3 sequence is CASSPLFDTQYF.

The genes are TRBV3-1 and TRBJ2-7; TCRdb reports TRBD2, a call that lacks DNA to check it against. Looked up from germline, CDR1 is LGHDT and CDR2 is YNNKEL (reference sequence). The CDR3 runs to 16 residues. CDR3 in amino acids: CASSQGLNRAVYEQYF.

The V call is TRBV12-3 or TRBV12-4, the J call TRBJ2-1; TCRdb's assignment of TRBD2 cannot be checked, as there is no DNA. The CDR3 is 16 amino acids. The CDR3 sequence: CASRGLAGGSYNEQFF.

The chain recombines TRBV5-1 with TRBJ2-7; TCRdb's assignment of TRBD1 cannot be checked, as there is no DNA. Germline V gives CDR1 SGHRS, CDR2 YFSETQ. This CDR3 is built from 16 residues. The chain's CDR3 is CASSLVGGQSSYEQYF.

The gene calls are TRBV28 and TRBJ2-1; TCRdb proposes TRBD2, but this gene call is untestable without DNA. The CDR3 spans 13 residues. Germline values: CDR1 MDHEN, CDR2 SYDVKM. The CDR3 region is CASTIAGGDEQFF.